The 31 T cell receptor beta chains listed next were all sequenced from one sample in a study of blood T cell repertoires in COVID-19. Some clones are missing from TCRdb's copy, which holds only in-frame ones; the method was immunoSEQ multiplex PCR. The sample gives around 140,000 clones, approximately 89% of which show up once; under 2% is in the top ten. Sequenced material: peripheral blood. The receptor source for this set is a human donor in a cohort sampled during active COVID-19.

This chain links TRBV7-2 with TRBJ1-2; 7 bases map to TRBD1. J gave up 3 bases and V 5 bases, and 9 bases lay outside the gene matches. Per germline, CDR1 SGHTA and CDR2 FQGNSA. CDR3 length: 15 residues. The chain's CDR3 is CASSAQQGRDYGYTF. CDR3 DNA sequence: TGTGCCAGCAGCGCACAACAGGGGAGAGACTATGGCTACACCTTC.

The chain has TRBV6-1 and TRBJ2-3; 11 positions match TRBD2. The germline V gene encodes CDR1 MNHNS and CDR2 SASEGT. The ends lost 4 bases at V and 0 bases at J; junction bases unmatched: 9. This CDR3 spans 18 amino acids. The CDR3 DNA is TGTGCCAGCAGTGCGCTCTTAGCGGGGGGGCTCAGCACAGATACGCAGTATTTT. Translation: CASSALLAGGLSTDTQYF.

This sequence joins TRBV11-2 and TRBJ2-7; tentative D call: TRBD2 (5 bases). The CDR3 has 15 residues. The V gene lost 3 bases and the J gene lost 5 bases, with 17 bases spanning the gap. Germline CDR1 SGHAT, CDR2 FQNNGV. The CDR3 DNA follows: TGTGCCAGCAGCTTTGGGCTAGCTATATCCCACGAGCAGTACTTC. This gives the protein CASSFGLAISHEQYF.

The V call is TRBV7-2, the J call TRBJ2-7; 9 positions agree with TRBD1. Germline V lookup: CDR1 SGHTA, CDR2 FQGNSA. Losses at the gene ends were 1 base for V and 2 bases for J; bases not matched to a gene: 9. The CDR3 length is 17 residues. In DNA form, the CDR3 reads TGTGCCAGCAGCTTAGATGGGTACGGGACAGGGACCTACGAGCAGTACTTC. Protein product: CASSLDGYGTGTYEQYF. Full variable domain (outside the CDR3, taken from reference TRBV7-2 and TRBJ2-7): GAGVSQSPSNKVTEKGKDVELRCDPISGHTALYWYRQSLGQGLEFLIYFQGNSAPDKSGLPSDRFSAERTGGSVSTLTIQRTQQEDSAVYLCASSLDGYGTGTYEQYFGPGTRLTVT.

V gene TRBV3-1 (or the pseudogene TRBV3-2) combines with J gene TRBJ2-1, with TRBD1 as a possible D gene (6 bases). Trimming removed 4 bases from V and 2 bases from J, with 12 bases in between. The CDR3 extends over 15 amino acids. Germline loops: CDR1 LGHDT, CDR2 YNNKEL (reference sequence). In DNA form, the CDR3 reads TGTGCCAGCAGCCCCGGCAGGGGCCCCTACAATGAGCAGTTCTTC. Translated: CASSPGRGPYNEQFF.

This CDR3 is CASSQATTQYF. CDR3 nucleotide sequence: TGTGCCAGCAGCCAGGCGACAACGCAGTATTTT. The chain is built from TRBV3-1 (or the pseudogene TRBV3-2) and TRBJ2-3; D is ambiguous. Trimming took off 3 bases at V and 9 bases at J, with 7 bases between the two ends. The CDR3 spans 11 residues. CDR1 is LGHDT and CDR2 is YNNKEL in the germline V gene (reference sequence).

The V and J genes are TRBV7-2 and TRBJ2-2, with 8 nucleotides matching TRBD2. After removal of 2 bases from V and 3 bases from J, the junction contained 5 bases not matched to a gene. The CDR3 sequence is 16 residues long. The germline V gene has CDR1 SGHTA and CDR2 FQGNSA. In nucleotides, the CDR3 is TGTGCCAGCAGCTTACGGGGGGGGCGACACACCGGGGAGCTGTTTTTT. It encodes CASSLRGGRHTGELFF.

The chain carries TRBV6-2 or TRBV6-3 and TRBJ1-6; no definite D call. The CDR3 is 14 amino acids. Germline CDR1 reads MNHEY; CDR2 reads SVGEGT. V was cut by 1 base and J by 5 bases, with 6 bases left in between. CDR3 protein: CASSYYSDNSPLHF. The CDR3 coding sequence is TGTGCCAGCAGTTACTACTCGGATAATTCACCCCTCCACTTT.

This clone showed up just once. This chain joins TRBV10-3 and TRBJ1-5, with a possible D match to TRBD1 (6 bases). Germline values: CDR1 ENHRY, CDR2 SYGVKD. The CDR3 extends over 16 amino acids. V shed 1 base and J shed 1 base, with 11 bases lying between them. CDR3 amino acids: CAISELLGASNQPQHF. In nucleotides, the CDR3 is TGTGCCATCAGTGAGTTGTTGGGGGCCAGCAATCAGCCCCAGCATTTT.

The chain is built from TRBV7-9 and TRBJ2-7; 12 nucleotides align to TRBD2. The CDR3 is 16 residues long. CDR1 and CDR2 from the germline V gene are SEHNR and FQNEAQ (reference sequence). Losses at the gene ends were 5 bases for V and 3 bases for J; bases not matched to a gene: 8. CDR3 in DNA: TGTGCCAGCAGCCCAAGGACTAGCGGGGTCCACTACGAGCAGTACTTC. Translated, it gives CASSPRTSGVHYEQYF.

The J gene is TRBJ1-6, the V gene TRBV7-2; 7 positions agree with TRBD1. Germline trimming cut 5 bases from V and 10 bases from J; bases unmatched to any gene: 17. The CDR3 extends over 17 amino acids. Germline V lookup: CDR1 SGHTA, CDR2 FQGNSA. CDR3 sequence (DNA): TGTGCCAGCAGCCCTCACCGAGCAGACAGGGCTGTATCACCCCTCCACTTT. It translates to CASSPHRADRAVSPLHF. The full variable domain, completed using reference TRBV7-2 and TRBJ1-6, is GAGVSQSPSNKVTEKGKDVELRCDPISGHTALYWYRQSLGQGLEFLIYFQGNSAPDKSGLPSDRFSAERTGGSVSTLTIQRTQQEDSAVYLCASSPHRADRAVSPLHFGNGTRLTVT.

This clone was seen at least ten times. This sequence joins TRBV5-8 and TRBJ1-5, with TRBD1 matching 7 bases. The CDR3 is 13 residues long. Looked up from germline, CDR1 is SGHTS and CDR2 is YDEGEE. V dropped 5 bases and J dropped 5; count of bases not matched to a gene: 4. Here the CDR3 reads CASRYRGDQPQHF. The DNA for the CDR3 is TGTGCCAGCAGGTACAGGGGTGATCAGCCCCAGCATTTT. Based on the CDR3 plus reference TRBV5-8 and TRBJ1-5, the full variable domain is EAGVTQSPTHLIKTRGQQATLRCSPISGHTSVYWYQQALGLGLQFLLWYDEGEERNRGNFPPRFSGRQFPNYSSELNVNALELEDSALYLCASRYRGDQPQHFGDGTRLSIL.

The count of this clone is one. V and J are TRBV7-2 and TRBJ1-2; weak D call: TRBD1 (5 bases). The germline V and J ends were trimmed by 1 base and 2 bases, with 14 bases remaining between them. Germline values: CDR1 SGHTA, CDR2 FQGNSA. The CDR3 loop spans 16 amino acids. Here the CDR3 reads CASSLEVYRKNYGYTF. The CDR3, as DNA: TGTGCCAGCAGCTTAGAGGTTTACAGGAAAAACTATGGCTACACCTTC.

J is TRBJ1-4 and V is TRBV6-1; D remains unclear. The V gene's germline CDR1 is MNHNS and CDR2 SASEGT. The CDR3 is made up of 14 amino acids. The V and J ends lost 1 base and 8 bases respectively, with 11 bases between them. CDR3 sequence reads: CASSEGQAGEKLFF. The CDR3 nucleotides are TGTGCCAGCAGTGAAGGGCAGGCTGGGGAAAAACTGTTTTTT.

V and J are TRBV10-3 and TRBJ1-2, with a possible D match to TRBD1 (5 bases). The CDR3 has 16 residues. The germline gives CDR1 ENHRY, CDR2 SYGVKD. Deletions cut 3 bases from V and 7 bases from J, with 21 bases between. DNA for the CDR3: TGTGCCATCAGTGACCTCGGGGGAGTCCAGCTCGGTGGCTACACCTTC. Residues: CAISDLGGVQLGGYTF.

This clone was counted once. The chain couples TRBV6-5 to TRBJ1-2; possibly TRBD1 for D (5 bases). Germline CDR1 and CDR2: MNHEY and SVGAGI. V lost 8 bases and J 8 bases, leaving 15 bases between the germline ends. CDR3 length equals 12 residues. The CDR3 sequence is CASRTREGGYTF. The CDR3 DNA is TGTGCCAGCCGGACAAGGGAGGGAGGCTACACCTTC.

A single count supports this clone. This rearrangement joins TRBV6-2 or TRBV6-3 to TRBJ2-5, with 7 bases fitting TRBD2. There are 14 residues in the CDR3. Germline V gene data show CDR1 as MNHEY and CDR2 as SVGEGT. Trimming at V came to 0 bases and at J to 3 bases, leaving 1 base not matched to a gene. The CDR3 protein is CASSYSAGEETQYF. The CDR3 coding sequence is TGTGCCAGCAGTTACTCGGCGGGGGAAGAGACCCAGTACTTC.

The chain joins TRBV6-6 to TRBJ1-1; 7 nucleotides agree with TRBD1. The CDR3 length is 16 residues. Germline CDR1 and CDR2: MNHNY and SVGAGI (reference sequence). Germline trimming cut 5 bases from V and 0 bases from J; bases unmatched to any gene: 9. The CDR3 protein is CASSPKRGQLNTEAFF. CDR3 sequence (DNA): TGTGCCAGCAGTCCAAAAAGGGGACAGCTGAACACTGAAGCTTTCTTT.

This clone was recorded once. The genes are TRBV7-9 and TRBJ1-1; the D is unclear. Trimming pared 2 bases from V and 10 bases from J, leaving 14 bases between. This CDR3 contains 13 residues. Per the germline V gene, CDR1 is SEHNR and CDR2 is FQNEAQ (reference sequence). The CDR3 coding sequence is TGTGCCAGCAGCTTAAACGGGGTTCTCGGAGCTTTCTTT. Its protein is CASSLNGVLGAFF.

V and J are TRBV28 and TRBJ2-7; 9 nucleotides line up with TRBD2. The CDR3 totals 13 residues. The J segment lost 7 bases and the V segment lost 0 bases, leaving 1 base of the junction unmatched. The V gene's germline CDR1 is MDHEN and CDR2 SYDVKM. DNA for the CDR3: TGTGCCAGCAGTTTATGGCTAGCGGGGGAGCAGTACTTC. Protein: CASSLWLAGEQYF.

J is TRBJ1-2 and V is TRBV3-1 (or the pseudogene TRBV3-2); 8 nucleotides line up with TRBD1. Looked up from germline, CDR1 is LGHDT and CDR2 is YNNKEL (reference sequence). The V gene end was trimmed by 2 bases and the J gene end by 10 bases; junction bases not matched to a gene: 12. This CDR3 comprises 15 residues. CDR3 DNA sequence: TGTGCCAGCAGCCAACGCATCCGGGACAGGCAAAACTACACCTTC. Protein product: CASSQRIRDRQNYTF.

This clone was seen just once. This chain links TRBV19 with TRBJ1-6; a possible D gene is TRBD1 (5 bases). V dropped 10 bases and J dropped 10 bases, with 20 bases sitting between them. The CDR3 has 14 residues. Germline values: CDR1 LNHDA, CDR2 SQIVND (reference sequence). The CDR3, as DNA: TGTGCCACCTCACCGGGAGGGGATTGGTCACCCCTCCACTTT. It specifies CATSPGGDWSPLHF.

The chain couples TRBV19 to TRBJ1-3, with 10 bases matching TRBD1. The CDR3 length is 15 residues. CDR1 is LNHDA, CDR2 SQIVND, per germline (reference sequence). V lost 6 bases, J lost 5 bases, and 7 bases stayed unmatched. In DNA form, the CDR3 reads TGTGCCAGTAGCCCCCGGACAGGGGGTAGAAACACCATATATTTT. Its translation is CASSPRTGGRNTIYF.

The gene calls are TRBV2 and TRBJ1-3, with 7 bases identical to TRBD1. The CDR3 has 16 amino acids. J was trimmed by 3 bases and V by 6 bases; bases with no gene match: 11. Germline loops: CDR1 SNHLY, CDR2 FYNNEI. The CDR3 nucleotides are TGTGCCAGCAGCCCCCAACCAGGGGGGTATGGAAACACCATATATTTT. The encoded protein is CASSPQPGGYGNTIYF.

The rearrangement joins TRBV19 to TRBJ1-3, with 8 bases lining up with TRBD1. With V trimmed by 10 bases and J by 2 bases, 4 bases remained unmatched. This CDR3 has 13 residues. CDR1 LNHDA and CDR2 SQIVND come from the germline V gene (reference sequence). The CDR3 region has the DNA TGTGCCACCCCGGACAGGGCTGGAAACACCATATATTTT. Its translation: CATPDRAGNTIYF. The entire variable domain, with the rest obtained from reference TRBV19 and TRBJ1-3, is as follows: DGGITQSPKYLFRKEGQNVTLSCEQNLNHDAMYWYRQDPGQGLRLIYYSQIVNDFQKGDIAEGYSVSREKKESFPLTVTSAQKNPTAFYLCATPDRAGNTIYFGEGSWLTVV.

Comment on this clone: The sample contains more than one DNA sequence encoding this CDR3. The chain carries TRBV5-6 and TRBJ2-5, with a possible D match to TRBD2 (5 bases). Trimming removed 1 base at V and 4 bases at J, with 8 bases between. From germline, CDR1 is SGHDT and CDR2 YYEEEE. There are 13 residues in the CDR3. The CDR3 region has the DNA TGTGCCAGCAGCTTGCGGGGTTTAGAGACCCAGTACTTC. As protein: CASSLRGLETQYF.

The chain employs TRBV7-2 and TRBJ2-3, with 8 bases lining up with TRBD2. This CDR3 has 15 residues. V lost 3 bases and J lost 7; bases outside the gene matches: 9. CDR1 is SGHTA, CDR2 FQGNSA, per germline. CDR3 amino acids: CASSFERGFVYTQYF. The CDR3 nucleotides are TGTGCCAGCAGCTTTGAGCGGGGGTTCGTATATACGCAGTATTTT.

The chain links TRBV20-1 to TRBJ2-3; 8 bases map to TRBD2. Trimming took 3 bases from V and 0 from J; bases not matched to a gene: 2. Germline CDR1 reads DFQATT; CDR2 reads SNEGSKA (reference sequence). The length of the CDR3 is 14 residues. In DNA form, the CDR3 reads TGCAGTGCTAGTAGCGGGACAAGCACAGATACGCAGTATTTT. It translates to CSASSGTSTDTQYF.

V and J are TRBV27 and TRBJ2-1; a weak D match, TRBD2 (6 bases). V lost 3 bases and J 1 base, leaving 7 bases between the germline ends. Germline V CDR1 and CDR2: MNHEY, SMNVEV (reference sequence). The CDR3 spans 14 residues. The CDR3 DNA reads as TGTGCCAGCAGTTTTGGGGGGTCCTACAATGAGCAGTTCTTC. Protein: CASSFGGSYNEQFF.

V gene TRBV7-2 combines with J gene TRBJ2-3; 9 nucleotides align to TRBD2. J lost 6 bases, V lost 1 base, and 5 bases had no gene match. Germline V gene data show CDR1 as SGHTA and CDR2 as FQGNSA. The CDR3 sequence is 15 residues long. The CDR3 is CASSLEAGGPDTQYF. The DNA for the CDR3 is TGTGCCAGCAGCTTAGAGGCGGGGGGGCCGGATACGCAGTATTTT.

The V and J genes are TRBV5-6 and TRBJ2-3; the D gene is possibly TRBD1 (6 bases). The germline V gene encodes CDR1 SGHDT and CDR2 YYEEEE. Trimming took 2 bases from V and 1 from J, leaving 11 bases between them. This CDR3 contains 15 residues. The CDR3 bases are TGTGCCAGCAGCTTTAGAGGGGGAGGCACAGATACGCAGTATTTT. Translation: CASSFRGGGTDTQYF.